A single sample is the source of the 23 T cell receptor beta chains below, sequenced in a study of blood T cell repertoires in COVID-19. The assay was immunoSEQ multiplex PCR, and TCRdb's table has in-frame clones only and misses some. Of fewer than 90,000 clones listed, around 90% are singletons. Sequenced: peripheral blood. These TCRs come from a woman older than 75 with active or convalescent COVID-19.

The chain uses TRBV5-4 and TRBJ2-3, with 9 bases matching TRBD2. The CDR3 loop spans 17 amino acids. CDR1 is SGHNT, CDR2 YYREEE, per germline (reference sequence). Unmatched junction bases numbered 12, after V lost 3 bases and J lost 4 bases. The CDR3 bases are TGTGCCAGCAGCTCGGGGCGCGGGAGGGCCTTAGCAGATACGCAGTATTTT. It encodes CASSSGRGRALADTQYF.

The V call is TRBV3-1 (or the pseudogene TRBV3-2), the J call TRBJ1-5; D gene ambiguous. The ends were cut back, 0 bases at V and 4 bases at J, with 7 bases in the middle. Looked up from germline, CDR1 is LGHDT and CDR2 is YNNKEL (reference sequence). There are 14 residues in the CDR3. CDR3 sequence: CASSQDSGNQPQHF. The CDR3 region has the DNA TGTGCCAGCAGCCAAGACTCCGGGAATCAGCCCCAGCATTTT.

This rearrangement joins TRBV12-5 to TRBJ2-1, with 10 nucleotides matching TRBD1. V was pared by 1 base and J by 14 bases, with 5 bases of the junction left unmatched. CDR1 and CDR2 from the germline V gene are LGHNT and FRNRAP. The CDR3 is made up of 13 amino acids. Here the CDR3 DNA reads TGTGCTAGTGGTTTGGGACAGGGGGCAGCGGAGTTCTTC. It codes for CASGLGQGAAEFF.

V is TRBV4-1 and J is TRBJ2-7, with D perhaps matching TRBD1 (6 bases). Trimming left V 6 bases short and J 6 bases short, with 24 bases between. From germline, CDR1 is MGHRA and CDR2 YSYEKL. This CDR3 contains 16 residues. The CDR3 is CASSPGTLSVVREQYF. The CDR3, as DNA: TGCGCCAGCAGTCCCGGGACACTTTCTGTTGTTCGCGAGCAGTACTTC.

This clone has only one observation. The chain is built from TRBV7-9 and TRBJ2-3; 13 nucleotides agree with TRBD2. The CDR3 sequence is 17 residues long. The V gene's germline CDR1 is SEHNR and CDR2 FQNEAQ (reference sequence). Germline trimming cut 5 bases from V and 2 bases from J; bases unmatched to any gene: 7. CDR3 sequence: CASSHTGTSGITDTQYF. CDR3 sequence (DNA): TGTGCCAGCAGCCATACCGGGACTAGCGGGATCACAGATACGCAGTATTTT.

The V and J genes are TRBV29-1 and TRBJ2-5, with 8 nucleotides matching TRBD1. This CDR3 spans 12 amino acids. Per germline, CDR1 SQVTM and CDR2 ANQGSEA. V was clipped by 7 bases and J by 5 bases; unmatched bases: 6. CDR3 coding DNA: TGCAGCGCGACAGGGGATCGGGAGACCCAGTACTTC. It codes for CSATGDRETQYF.

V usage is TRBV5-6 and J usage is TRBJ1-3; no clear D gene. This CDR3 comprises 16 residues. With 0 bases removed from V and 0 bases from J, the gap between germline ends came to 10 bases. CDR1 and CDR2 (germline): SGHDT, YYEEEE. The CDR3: CASSLGGVSSGNTIYF. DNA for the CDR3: TGTGCCAGCAGCTTGGGCGGGGTCAGCTCTGGAAACACCATATATTTT.

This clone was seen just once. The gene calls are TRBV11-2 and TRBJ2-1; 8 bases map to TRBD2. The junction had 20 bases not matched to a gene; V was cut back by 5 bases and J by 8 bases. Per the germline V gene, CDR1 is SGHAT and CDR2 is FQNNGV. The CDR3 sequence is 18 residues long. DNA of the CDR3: TGTGCCAGCAGCACCGTGGGTATCCGGGGGGGGCCGTTAGATGAGCAGTTCTTC. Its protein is CASSTVGIRGGPLDEQFF.

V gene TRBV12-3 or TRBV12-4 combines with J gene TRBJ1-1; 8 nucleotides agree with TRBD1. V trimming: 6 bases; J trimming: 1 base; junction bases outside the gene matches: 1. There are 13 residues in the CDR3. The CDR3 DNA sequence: TGTGCCAGCAGGCAGGGGGCGAACACTGAAGCTTTCTTT. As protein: CASRQGANTEAFF.

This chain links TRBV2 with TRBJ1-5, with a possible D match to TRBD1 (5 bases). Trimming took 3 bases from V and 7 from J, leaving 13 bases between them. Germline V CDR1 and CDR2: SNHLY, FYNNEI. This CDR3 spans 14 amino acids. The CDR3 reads CASSEDGGLQPQHF. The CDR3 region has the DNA TGTGCCAGCAGTGAGGACGGGGGTTTGCAGCCCCAGCATTTT.

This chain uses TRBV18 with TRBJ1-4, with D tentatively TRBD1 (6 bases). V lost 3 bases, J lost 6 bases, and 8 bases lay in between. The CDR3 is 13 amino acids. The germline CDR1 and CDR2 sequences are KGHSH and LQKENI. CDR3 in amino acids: CASSPQGHEKLFF. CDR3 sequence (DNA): TGTGCCAGCTCACCCCAGGGGCATGAAAAACTGTTTTTT.

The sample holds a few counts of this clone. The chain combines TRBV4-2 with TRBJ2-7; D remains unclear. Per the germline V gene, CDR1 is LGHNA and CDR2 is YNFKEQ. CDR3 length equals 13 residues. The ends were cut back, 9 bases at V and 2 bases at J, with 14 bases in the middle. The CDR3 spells CASSRDLTYEQYF. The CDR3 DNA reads TGTGCCAGTTCTAGAGACCTAACCTACGAGCAGTACTTC.

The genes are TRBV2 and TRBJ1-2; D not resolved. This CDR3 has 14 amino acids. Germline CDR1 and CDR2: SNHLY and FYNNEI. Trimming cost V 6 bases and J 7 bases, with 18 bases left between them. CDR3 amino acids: CASRTMRVGSGYTF. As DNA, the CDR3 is TGTGCCAGCAGAACGATGAGGGTGGGGTCTGGCTACACCTTC.

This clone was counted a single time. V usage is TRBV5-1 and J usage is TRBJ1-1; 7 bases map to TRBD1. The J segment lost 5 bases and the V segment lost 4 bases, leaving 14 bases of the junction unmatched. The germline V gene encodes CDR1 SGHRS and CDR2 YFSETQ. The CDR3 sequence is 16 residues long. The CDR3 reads CASSRGPQGDRTEAFF. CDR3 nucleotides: TGCGCCAGCAGCCGGGGACCCCAGGGGGATAGGACTGAAGCTTTCTTT.

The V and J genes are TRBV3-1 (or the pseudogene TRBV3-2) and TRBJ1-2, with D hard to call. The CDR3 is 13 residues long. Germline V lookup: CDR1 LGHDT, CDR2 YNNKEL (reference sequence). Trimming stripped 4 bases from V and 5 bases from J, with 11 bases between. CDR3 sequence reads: CASSPWSLYGYTF. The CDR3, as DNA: TGTGCCAGCAGCCCCTGGAGCCTGTATGGCTACACCTTC.

CDR3: CASSLRGLNTEAFF. CDR3 DNA sequence: TGCGCCAGCAGCCTCCGGGGGTTGAACACTGAAGCTTTCTTT. This chain connects TRBV4-1 to TRBJ1-1; the D gene is possibly TRBD1 (5 bases). The germline gives CDR1 MGHRA, CDR2 YSYEKL. Trimming pared 4 bases from V and 0 bases from J, leaving 9 bases between. The CDR3 sequence is 14 residues long.

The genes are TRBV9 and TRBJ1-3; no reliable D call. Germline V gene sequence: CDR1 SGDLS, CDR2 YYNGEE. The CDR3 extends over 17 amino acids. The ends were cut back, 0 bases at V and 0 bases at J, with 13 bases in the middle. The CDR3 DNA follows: TGTGCCAGCAGCGTAGGGGGAGGGTTCCGCTCTGGAAACACCATATATTTT. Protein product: CASSVGGGFRSGNTIYF.

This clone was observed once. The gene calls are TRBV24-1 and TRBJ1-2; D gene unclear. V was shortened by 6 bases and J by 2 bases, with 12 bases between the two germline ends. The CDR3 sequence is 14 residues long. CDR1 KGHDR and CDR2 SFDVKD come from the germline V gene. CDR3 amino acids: CATSPQWRNYGYTF. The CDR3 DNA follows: TGTGCCACCAGTCCTCAGTGGAGGAACTATGGCTACACCTTC.

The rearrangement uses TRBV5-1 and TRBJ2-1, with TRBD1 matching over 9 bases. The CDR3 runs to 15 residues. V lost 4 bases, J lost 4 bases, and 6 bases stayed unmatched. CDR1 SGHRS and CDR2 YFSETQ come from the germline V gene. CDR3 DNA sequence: TGCGCCAGCAGCCCTCGTGGACAGGGGTACAATGAGCAGTTCTTC. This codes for CASSPRGQGYNEQFF. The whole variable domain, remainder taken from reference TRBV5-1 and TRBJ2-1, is KAGVTQTPRYLIKTRGQQVTLSCSPISGHRSVSWYQQTPGQGLQFLFEYFSETQRNKGNFPGRFSGRQFSNSRSEMNVSTLELGDSALYLCASSPRGQGYNEQFFGPGTRLTVL.

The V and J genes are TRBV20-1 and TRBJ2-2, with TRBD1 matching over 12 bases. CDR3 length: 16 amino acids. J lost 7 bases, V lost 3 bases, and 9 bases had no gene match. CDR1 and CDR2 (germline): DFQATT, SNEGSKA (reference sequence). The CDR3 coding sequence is TGCAGTGCTAGTCCCCCGGGACAGGGGGCCATCGGGGAGCTGTTTTTT. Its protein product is CSASPPGQGAIGELFF.

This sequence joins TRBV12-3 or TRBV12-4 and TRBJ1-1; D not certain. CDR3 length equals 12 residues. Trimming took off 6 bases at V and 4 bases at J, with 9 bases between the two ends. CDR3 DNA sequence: TGTGCCAGCAGCTTCTACAGCACTGAAGCTTTCTTT. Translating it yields CASSFYSTEAFF.

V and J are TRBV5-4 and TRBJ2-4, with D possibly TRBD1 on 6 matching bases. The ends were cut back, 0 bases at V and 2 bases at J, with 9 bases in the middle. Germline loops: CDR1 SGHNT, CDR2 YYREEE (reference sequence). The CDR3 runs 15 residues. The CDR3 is CASSLVQGTKNIQYF. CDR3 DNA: TGTGCCAGCAGCTTGGTTCAGGGGACCAAAAACATTCAGTACTTC.

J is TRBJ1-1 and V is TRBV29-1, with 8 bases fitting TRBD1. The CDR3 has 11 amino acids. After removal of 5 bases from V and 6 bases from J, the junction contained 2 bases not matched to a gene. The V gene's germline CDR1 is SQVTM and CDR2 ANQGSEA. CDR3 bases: TGCAGCGTTACCAGGGGGCCTGAAGCTTTCTTT. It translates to CSVTRGPEAFF. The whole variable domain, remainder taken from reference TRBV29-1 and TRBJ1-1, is SAVISQKPSRDICQRGTSLTIQCQVDSQVTMMFWYRQQPGQSLTLIATANQGSEATYESGFVIDKFPISRPNLTFSTLTVSNMSPEDSSIYLCSVTRGPEAFFGQGTRLTVV.